A single sample gave rise to the 26 T cell receptor beta chains below, sequenced in a study of blood T cells in healthy people across ages (dated by TCRdb to between 2015 and 2017). Libraries were prepared through 5' RACE. The data were produced on an Illumina HiSeq 2500. A second roughly 6 to 12 cycle PCR used a sample-barcoded 5' primer and a J-beta primer mix. TCRdb redid the processing of the public reads, applying fastp at Q25 and MiXCR, and retained in-frame beta chains. Each record represents a unique CDR3 protein, reported with the most common genes and DNA among its rows. The sample table lists 790,000 or so distinct CDR3 sequences, 35% to 60% of them with a count of one. The leading ten clones occupy less than 20% of the sample. Specimen: blood. The receptors come from a man older than 75 in good health.

The chain recombines TRBV10-2 with TRBJ1-5; D call uncertain. The CDR3 sequence is 15 residues long. Per the germline V gene, CDR1 is WSHSY and CDR2 is SAAADI. Trimming took off 0 bases at V and 2 bases at J, with 8 bases between the two ends. The CDR3 protein is CASSESRTCNQPQHF. CDR3 bases: TGCGCCAGCAGTGAGTCGAGGACTTGCAATCAGCCCCAGCATTTT.

About this clonotype: This sequence may be a read error, since a much larger clone differs from it by one base. The V gene is TRBV28, the J gene TRBJ2-1; D is uncertain. The CDR3 spans 13 residues. V was shortened by 5 bases and J by 10 bases, with 15 bases between the two germline ends. Germline loops: CDR1 MDHEN, CDR2 SYDVKM. CDR3 residues: CASSVNSPYEQFF. Written as DNA, the CDR3 is TGTGCCAGCAGTGTAAACAGTCCCTACGAGCAGTTCTTC.

This sequence joins TRBV7-2 and TRBJ1-1; D not certain. The CDR3 loop spans 15 amino acids. The V gene's germline CDR1 is SGHTA and CDR2 FQGNSA. The CDR3 loop is CMGRQREAPNTEAFF. DNA for the CDR3: TGTATGGGTAGGCAACGAGAAGCCCCGAACACTGAAGCTTTCTTT.

The chain recombines TRBV20-1 with TRBJ2-1; D is uncertain. This CDR3 is built from 13 residues. Deletions cut 6 bases from V and 4 bases from J, with 13 bases between. In germline, CDR1 is DFQATT, CDR2 SNEGSKA (reference sequence). The CDR3 sequence is CSAQYGAYNEQFF. CDR3 bases: TGCAGTGCCCAATACGGCGCTTACAATGAGCAGTTCTTC.

CDR3 loop: CASSTDSQYEQYF. The CDR3 coding sequence is TGTGCCAGCAGTACAGACAGCCAATACGAGCAGTACTTC. The chain employs TRBV6-1 and TRBJ2-7, with D possibly matching TRBD1 (5 bases). V lost 5 bases, J lost 4 bases, and 12 bases lay in between. The length of the CDR3 is 13 residues. Germline V CDR1 and CDR2: MNHNS, SASEGT.

The chain carries TRBV6-2 or TRBV6-3 and TRBJ2-1; TRBD2 matches at 12 bases. The V gene end was trimmed by 6 bases and the J gene end by 0 bases; junction bases not matched to a gene: 6. This CDR3 is 17 amino acids long. CDR1 and CDR2 from the germline V gene are MNHEY and SVGEGT. As DNA, the CDR3 is TGTGCCAGCAGCAGGACTAGCGGGGTCCCCTCCTACAATGAGCAGTTCTTC. Its translation is CASSRTSGVPSYNEQFF.

On this clonotype itself: A much larger clone is a single base away; this may be a read error. V usage is TRBV27 and J usage is TRBJ2-4; TRBD1 matches at 7 bases. The end of the DNA aligns better with TRBJ2-7, so the J call may be wrong. The CDR3 has 16 amino acids. CDR1 is MNHEY and CDR2 is SMNVEV in the germline V gene (reference sequence). CDR3 coding DNA: TGTGCCAGCAGTTTTCAAGGACAGGTGAGCTCCTGCGAGCAGTACTTC. Translated, it gives CASSFQGQVSSCEQYF.

This clonotype was seen a handful of times. This chain joins TRBV27 and TRBJ2-7; perhaps TRBD2 as D (6 bases). TRBJ2-5 explains the end of the DNA better; the J call may be wrong. The CDR3 covers 14 residues. Germline CDR1 is MNHEY and CDR2 is SMNVEV (reference sequence). The DNA of the CDR3 is TGTGCCAGCAGTCCGGGACTGCCCAGAGAGACCCAGTACTTC. Its protein is CASSPGLPRETQYF.

For this clonotype: This may come from a read error, since a much larger clone is one base off. The chain carries TRBV20-1 and TRBJ2-1; D gene uncertain. Germline CDR1 reads DFQATT; CDR2 reads SNEGSKA (reference sequence). V lost 6 bases, J lost 5 bases, and 11 bases lay in between. CDR3 length: 12 amino acids. CDR3 amino acids: CSAADDHNEQFF. The CDR3 DNA reads as TGCAGTGCCGCGGATGATCACAATGAGCAGTTCTTC.

The gene calls are TRBV29-1 and TRBJ2-1, with 7 bases matching TRBD1. The J call may be faulty, since TRBJ2-7 better matches the DNA end. This CDR3 has 18 residues. Germline V CDR1 and CDR2: SQVTM, ANQGSEA. CDR3 bases: TGCAGCCCCAGAGGTACAGGGGTCCTTAGGGGATCCTACAATGAGCAGTACTTC. It codes for CSPRGTGVLRGSYNEQYF.

Only a few counts were recorded for this clonotype. This chain connects TRBV12-3 or TRBV12-4 to TRBJ2-1, with 9 bases fitting TRBD2. The CDR3 runs 16 residues. With V trimmed by 5 bases and J by 7 bases, 12 bases remained unmatched. CDR3 bases: TGTGCCAGCAGTAAGTGGGCTAGCGGGACTAGTAATGAGCAGTTCTTC. Translated, it gives CASSKWASGTSNEQFF.

The chain employs TRBV12-3 or TRBV12-4 and TRBJ1-6; TRBD1 might be the D (5 bases). CDR3 length: 15 amino acids. Trimming took 3 bases from V and 8 from J, leaving 14 bases between them. CDR3 loop: CASSFRAGRDSPLHF. The CDR3 nucleotides read TGTGCCAGCAGTTTTCGGGCAGGGAGGGATTCACCCCTCCACTTT.

This sequence joins TRBV7-2 and TRBJ2-5; 12 nucleotides agree with TRBD2. V lost 4 bases, J lost 1 base, and 1 base stayed unmatched. Germline assignment: CDR1 SGHTA and CDR2 FQGNSA. There are 15 residues in the CDR3. The CDR3 is CASSWTSGVQETQYF. As DNA, the CDR3 is TGTGCCAGCAGCTGGACTAGCGGGGTCCAAGAGACCCAGTACTTC.

This clonotype appeared a few times. V and J are TRBV6-6 and TRBJ1-1, with no clear D. Looked up from germline, CDR1 is MNHNY and CDR2 is SVGAGI (reference sequence). V gave up 5 bases and J gave up 4 bases, with 8 bases separating them. CDR3 length: 12 residues. The CDR3 DNA reads as TGTGCCAGCAGTCCAGGTGTCACTGAAGCTTTCTTT. Encoded protein: CASSPGVTEAFF.

This clonotype was detected only a few times. V is TRBV6-5 and J is TRBJ2-1, with D possibly matching TRBD1 (5 bases). CDR3 length: 11 residues. V lost 6 bases and J lost 10, with 10 bases in between. The germline V gene has CDR1 MNHEY and CDR2 SVGAGI. CDR3 amino acids: CASRDAGEQFF. In DNA form, the CDR3 reads TGTGCCAGCAGAGACGCAGGGGAGCAGTTCTTC.

This clonotype was observed a handful of times. A much larger clone lies a single base off, so this may be a read error. The chain joins TRBV29-1 to TRBJ2-7; D possibly matches TRBD1 or TRBD2 (7 bases each). The ends were cut back, 6 bases at V and 7 bases at J, with 25 bases in the middle. In germline, CDR1 is SQVTM, CDR2 ANQGSEA. The CDR3 spans 15 residues. The CDR3 here is CSVTQGGGPGNEQYF. In DNA form, the CDR3 reads TGCAGCGTCACCCAGGGGGGAGGGCCGGGTAATGAGCAGTACTTC.

The V call is TRBV6-5, the J call TRBJ2-1, with TRBD2 identical over 12 bases. From germline, CDR1 is MNHEY and CDR2 SVGAGI. After removal of 2 bases from V and 8 bases from J, the junction contained 4 bases not matched to a gene. The CDR3 contains 15 residues. The CDR3 region has the DNA TGTGCCAGCAGTTACCCTAGCGGGAGGGTCGATGAGCAGTTCTTC. Translated: CASSYPSGRVDEQFF.

This clonotype occurred once. At one boundary the junction diverges from the germline segment, which might be a read error. The chain joins TRBV18 to TRBJ1-1; TRBD1 is a possible D gene (6 bases). This CDR3 is built from 14 residues. The germline V gene has CDR1 KGHSH and CDR2 LQKENI. The CDR3 sequence is CASSPAGTRTGAFF. The DNA for the CDR3 is TGTGCCAGCTCACCAGCAGGGACAAGGACTGGAGCTTTCTTT.

The rearrangement uses TRBV6-4 and TRBJ1-1; no clear D gene. This CDR3 region has 13 residues. The germline CDR1 and CDR2 sequences are MRHNA and SNTAGT. The V and J ends lost 7 bases and 3 bases respectively, with 12 bases between them. CDR3 sequence (DNA): TGTGCCAGCAAAAGCACTGCCGACACTGAAGCTTTCTTT. Amino acid sequence: CASKSTADTEAFF.

The chain has TRBV24-1 and TRBJ2-1; D perhaps matches TRBD2 (6 bases). Trimming stripped 0 bases from V and 7 bases from J, with 9 bases between. The CDR3 runs to 14 residues. Germline assignment: CDR1 KGHDR and CDR2 SFDVKD. The CDR3 coding sequence is TGTGCCACCAGTGATTTGCGGGGGAGGAATGAGCAGTTCTTC. Translated, it gives CATSDLRGRNEQFF.

This chain connects TRBV20-1 to TRBJ2-7; TRBD2 matches 11 bases. This CDR3 comprises 15 residues. Germline CDR1 and CDR2: DFQATT and SNEGSKA (reference sequence). Unmatched junction bases numbered 5, after V lost 0 bases and J lost 4 bases. CDR3 loop: CSARDIPSGRYEQYF. In DNA form, the CDR3 reads TGCAGTGCTAGAGATATCCCTAGCGGGAGGTACGAGCAGTACTTC.

The chain combines TRBV20-1 with TRBJ2-1; the match to TRBD2 covers 8 bases. The CDR3 has 15 residues. Looked up from germline, CDR1 is DFQATT and CDR2 is SNEGSKA (reference sequence). Trimming removed 0 bases from V and 8 bases from J; junction bases left unmatched: 9. The CDR3 here is CSARDQGLGDHEQFF. The CDR3, as DNA: TGCAGTGCTAGAGATCAGGGACTAGGGGACCATGAGCAGTTCTTC.

The chain combines TRBV5-6 with TRBJ2-1; 8 positions match TRBD2. Germline V gene lookup returns CDR1 SGHDT and CDR2 YYEEEE. The CDR3 covers 16 residues. V was pared by 0 bases and J by 3 bases, with 5 bases of the junction left unmatched. CDR3 sequence: CASSLVSGSNYNEQFF. As DNA, the CDR3 is TGTGCCAGCAGCTTGGTGAGCGGGAGTAACTACAATGAGCAGTTCTTC.

A word on this clonotype: A read error may produce the germline difference seen at one junction end. The CDR3 bases are TGTGCCAACAGTTACGCAGGGCCCTACGAGCAGTACTTC. It translates to CANSYAGPYEQYF. The rearrangement joins TRBV28 to TRBJ2-7; D possibly corresponds to TRBD1 (5 bases). The CDR3 spans 13 residues. Germline CDR1 is MDHEN and CDR2 is SYDVKM.

This clonotype was counted between two and nine times. The CDR3 bases are TGTGCCAGCAGTGAGTTGGCTAGCGGAGGGGCAGATACGCAGTATTTT. Translation: CASSELASGGADTQYF. The J gene is TRBJ2-3, the V gene TRBV2; 7 bases fit TRBD2. Germline loops: CDR1 SNHLY, CDR2 FYNNEI. J was trimmed by 4 bases and V by 3 bases; bases with no gene match: 10. The CDR3 sequence is 16 residues long.

The rearrangement joins TRBV12-3 or TRBV12-4 to TRBJ2-5, with D maybe TRBD2 (5 bases). V lost 0 bases to trimming and J lost 6 bases, with 11 bases between them. The CDR3 is made up of 14 amino acids. The CDR3 spells CASSLAGSGKTQYF. CDR3 sequence (DNA): TGTGCCAGCAGTTTAGCGGGCTCGGGGAAGACCCAGTACTTC.